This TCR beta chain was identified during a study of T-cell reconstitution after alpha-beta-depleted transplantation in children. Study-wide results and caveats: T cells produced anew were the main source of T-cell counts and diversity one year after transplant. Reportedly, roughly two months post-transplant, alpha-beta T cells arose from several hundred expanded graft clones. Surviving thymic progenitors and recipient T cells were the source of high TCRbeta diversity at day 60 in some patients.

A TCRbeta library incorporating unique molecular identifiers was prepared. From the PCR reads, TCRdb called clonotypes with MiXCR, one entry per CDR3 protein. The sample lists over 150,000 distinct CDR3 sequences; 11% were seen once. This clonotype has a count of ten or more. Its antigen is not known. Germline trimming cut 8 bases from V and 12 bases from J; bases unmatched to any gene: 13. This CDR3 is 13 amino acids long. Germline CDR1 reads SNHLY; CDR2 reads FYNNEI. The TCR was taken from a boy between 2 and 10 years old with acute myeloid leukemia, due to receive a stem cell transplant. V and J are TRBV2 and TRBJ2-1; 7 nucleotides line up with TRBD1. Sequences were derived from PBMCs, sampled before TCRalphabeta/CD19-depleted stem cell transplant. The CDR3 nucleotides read TGTGCCAGCTGGCGGACAGGTATTTTAGGGCAGTTCTTC. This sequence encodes CASWRTGILGQFF.